The clone carrying this TCR beta chain came up many times. The data belong to a study of early T cells in non-severe SARS-CoV-2 infection. The germline CDR1 and CDR2 sequences are SGHTA and FQGTGA. The CDR3 extends over 13 amino acids. V lost 3 bases, J lost 6 bases, and 2 bases stayed unmatched. TCRdb re-called the 5' RACE reads through MiXCR, storing one row per CDR3 protein. The sample carries 46,000 or so distinct CDR3 sequences, approximately 4% recorded once. The clonotype originates from an adult who was a healthcare worker with PCR-confirmed SARS-CoV-2 infection or an uninfected control (not recorded which). Sequenced input: whole blood. The chain links TRBV7-3 to TRBJ1-2, with TRBD1 matching over 9 bases. The CDR3: CASSLGQGDGYTF. CDR3 bases: TGTGCCAGCAGCTTGGGACAGGGCGATGGCTACACCTTC.